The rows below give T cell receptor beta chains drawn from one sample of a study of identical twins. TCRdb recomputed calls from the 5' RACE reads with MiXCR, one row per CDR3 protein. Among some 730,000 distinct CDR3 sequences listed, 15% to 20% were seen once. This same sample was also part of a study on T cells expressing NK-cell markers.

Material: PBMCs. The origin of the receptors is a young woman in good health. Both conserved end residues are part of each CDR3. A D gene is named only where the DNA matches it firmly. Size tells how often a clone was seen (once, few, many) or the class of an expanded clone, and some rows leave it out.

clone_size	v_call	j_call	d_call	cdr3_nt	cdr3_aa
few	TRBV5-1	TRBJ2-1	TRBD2	TGCGCCAGCAGCCGACTAGCGGGGGACGGCAATGAGCAGTTCTTC	CASSRLAGDGNEQFF
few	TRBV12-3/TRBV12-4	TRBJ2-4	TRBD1	TGTGCCAGCAGTTTCACCTCTCGACAGGGGTCCAAAAACATTCAGTACTTC	CASSFTSRQGSKNIQYF
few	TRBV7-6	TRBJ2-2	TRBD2	TGTGCCAGCAGCTTCAGCGGGGGGGGGAACACCGGGGAGCTGTTTTTT	CASSFSGGGNTGELFF
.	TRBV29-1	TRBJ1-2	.	TGCAGCGTTGATCCGGGCTACACCTTC	CSVDPGYTF
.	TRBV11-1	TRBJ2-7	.	TGTGCCAGCAGCTTAGAGGGAATCGCCTACGAGCAGTACTTC	CASSLEGIAYEQYF
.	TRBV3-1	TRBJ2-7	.	TGTGCCAGCAGCCATCCGGCGAGCTCCTACGAGCAGTACTTC	CASSHPASSYEQYF
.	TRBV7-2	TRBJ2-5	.	TGTGCCAGCAGCTTAGGGTCCCTCGGGAAGACCCAGTACTTC	CASSLGSLGKTQYF
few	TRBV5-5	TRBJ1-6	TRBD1	TGTGCCAGCTCCGAAATCTACCGGGACAGTAATTCACCCCTCCACTTT	CASSEIYRDSNSPLHF
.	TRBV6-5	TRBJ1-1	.	TGTGCCAGCAGTTTCGTTGCTAGTTTGGGGAGAACAGGTGAAGCTTTCTTT	CASSFVASLGRTGEAFF
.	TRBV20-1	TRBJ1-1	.	TGCAGTGCCCGGGACGGTGGGGAAAACACTGAAGCTTTCTTT	CSARDGGENTEAFF
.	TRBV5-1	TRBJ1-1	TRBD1	TGCGCCAGCAGCCCAGGGGGGGCAGGGCAAATCGCCGCTGAAGCTTTCTTT	CASSPGGAGQIAAEAFF
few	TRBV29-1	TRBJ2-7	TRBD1	TGCAGCGTCCGTCCGGGACAGGGACTCTACGAGCAGTACTTC	CSVRPGQGLYEQYF
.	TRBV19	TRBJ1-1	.	TGTGCCAGTAGCATCAAAGCCGGGGTGAACACTGAAGCTTTCTTT	CASSIKAGVNTEAFF
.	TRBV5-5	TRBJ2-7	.	TGTGCCAGCAGCTTGGAAGGCGTGAGCCCCTACGAGCAGTACTTC	CASSLEGVSPYEQYF
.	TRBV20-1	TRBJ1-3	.	TGCAGTGCCATGGCCGACGGTGGAAACACCATATATTTT	CSAMADGGNTIYF
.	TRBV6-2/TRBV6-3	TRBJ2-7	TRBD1	TGTGCCAGCAGTTACCCAAACCCCGGGACAGGGGTCTACGAGCAGTACTTC	CASSYPNPGTGVYEQYF
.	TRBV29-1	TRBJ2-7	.	TGCAGCGTTGAAGATCTTACGACAAACTCCTACGAGCAGTACTTC	CSVEDLTTNSYEQYF
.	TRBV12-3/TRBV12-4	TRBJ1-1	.	TGTGCCAGCGCGGGGGGGCCCGGTGAAGCTTTCTTT	CASAGGPGEAFF
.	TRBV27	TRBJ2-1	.	TGTGCCAGCAGTCCAATTGACCAAGGGGCCTACAATGAGCAGTTCTTC	CASSPIDQGAYNEQFF
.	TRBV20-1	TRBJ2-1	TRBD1	TGCAGTGCTCAGGACAGGGGCTCCTACAATGAGCAGTTCTTC	CSAQDRGSYNEQFF
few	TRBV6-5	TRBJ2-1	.	TGTGCCAGCAGTTACGCTAGAAACCATGAGCAGTTCTTC	CASSYARNHEQFF
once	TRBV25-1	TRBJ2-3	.	TGTGCCAGCAGTTGGACAGACCCATCCACAGATACGCAGTATTTT	CASSWTDPSTDTQYF
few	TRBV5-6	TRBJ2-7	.	TGTGCCAGCAGCTTGGTCATCCAGGGAGCAAATAACGAGCAGTACTTC	CASSLVIQGANNEQYF
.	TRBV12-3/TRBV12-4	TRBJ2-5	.	TGTGCCAGCAGTTTGACGGGTGGGGGGACCCAGTACTTC	CASSLTGGGTQYF
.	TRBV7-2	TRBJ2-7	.	TGTGCCAGCAGACTAATCGACAGAAGAAACTCCTACGAGCAGTACTTC	CASRLIDRRNSYEQYF
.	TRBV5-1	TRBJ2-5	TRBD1	TGCGCCAGCAGCTTCATACCCCCCCAGACAGGGAGAAACCAAGAGACCCAGTACTTC	CASSFIPPQTGRNQETQYF
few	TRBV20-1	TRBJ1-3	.	TGCAGTGTAACCAGGGAAGGAAACACCATATATTTT	CSVTREGNTIYF
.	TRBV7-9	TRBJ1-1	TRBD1	TGTGCCAGCAGCTCCGGACAGGGATATTTCGTAGAAGCTTTCTTT	CASSSGQGYFVEAFF
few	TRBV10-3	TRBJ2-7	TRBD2	TGTGCCATCAGTGGACTGGTAGCGGGGGGGCCCCCCGAGCAGTACTTC	CAISGLVAGGPPEQYF
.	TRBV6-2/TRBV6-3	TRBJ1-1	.	TGTGCCAGCAGTCTACCGGGCAGGAGGAACACTGAAGCTTTCTTT	CASSLPGRRNTEAFF
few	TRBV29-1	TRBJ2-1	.	TGCAGCGTTGAAGCCGACAGAACTTCCTACAATGAGCAGTTCTTC	CSVEADRTSYNEQFF
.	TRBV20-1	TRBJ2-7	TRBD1	TGCAGTGCTAGTGCAGACAGGGCGGGTGGCGAGCAGTACTTC	CSASADRAGGEQYF
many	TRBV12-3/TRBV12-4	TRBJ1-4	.	TGTGCCAGCAGTTCCCAGGGGCGGAATGAAAAACTGTTTTTT	CASSSQGRNEKLFF
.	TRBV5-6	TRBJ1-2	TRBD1	TGTGCCAGCAGACCAGGACAGGGTAGTGGCTACACCTTC	CASRPGQGSGYTF
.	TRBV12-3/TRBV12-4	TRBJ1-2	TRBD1	TGTGCCAGCAGTCTCGGCAGGGGGCAGGGTGGCTACACCTTC	CASSLGRGQGGYTF
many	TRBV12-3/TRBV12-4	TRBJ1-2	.	TGTGCCAGCAGCACGGGTCGGAACTATGGCTACACCTTC	CASSTGRNYGYTF
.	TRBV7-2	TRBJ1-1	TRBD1	TGTGCCAGCGGACAGGGCCCCGGCGGGGGCACTGAAGCTTTCTTT	CASGQGPGGGTEAFF
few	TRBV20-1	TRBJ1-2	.	TGCAGTGCTAGCGGTGGGCTGGCCTATGGCTACACCTTC	CSASGGLAYGYTF
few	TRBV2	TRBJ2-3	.	TGTGCCAGCACCCCAACCACAGATACGCAGTATTTT	CASTPTTDTQYF
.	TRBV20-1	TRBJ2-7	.	TGCAGTGCTAGAGCGGGACACAACTACGAGCAGTACTTC	CSARAGHNYEQYF
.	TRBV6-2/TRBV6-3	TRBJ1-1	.	TGTGCCAGCAGTTACTCGAGGGGTCTGGGGAACACTGAAGCTTTCTTT	CASSYSRGLGNTEAFF
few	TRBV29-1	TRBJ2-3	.	TGCAGCGGTTTTAAAACAGATACGCAGTATTTT	CSGFKTDTQYF
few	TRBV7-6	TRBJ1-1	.	TGTGCCAGCAGCCTAGTCGAGGGGTTGTTGAACACTGAAGCTTTCTTT	CASSLVEGLLNTEAFF
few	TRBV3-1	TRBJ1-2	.	TGTGCCAGTTCGGGCCTCATTAGTCCTGGCTACACCTTC	CASSGLISPGYTF
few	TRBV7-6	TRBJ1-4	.	TGTGCCAGCAGTCAGAGGGGTGCAGGGGTTTATGAAAAACTGTTTTTT	CASSQRGAGVYEKLFF
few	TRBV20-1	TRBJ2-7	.	TGCAGTGCTATTGCCGGGAAGAGCTCCTACGAGCAGTACTTC	CSAIAGKSSYEQYF
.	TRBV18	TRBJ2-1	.	TGTGCCAGCTCACCATTGCACGACTATGGCCCCAACAATGAGCAGTTCTTC	CASSPLHDYGPNNEQFF
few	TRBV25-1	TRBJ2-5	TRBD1	TGTGCCAGCAGTGAGGGACAGGGGGTTCGAGAGACCCAGTACTTC	CASSEGQGVRETQYF
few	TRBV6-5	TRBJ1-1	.	TGTGCCAGCAGCCACTCCCCGACAGACTTGAACACTGAAGCTTTCTTT	CASSHSPTDLNTEAFF
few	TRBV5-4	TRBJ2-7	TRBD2	TGTGCCAGCAGCCCCGGGGGGGGAGCCACCTCCTACGAGCAGTACTTC	CASSPGGGATSYEQYF
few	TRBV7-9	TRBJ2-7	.	TGTGCCAGCAGCTCGTGGGCGTTACCCTACGAGCAGTACTTC	CASSSWALPYEQYF
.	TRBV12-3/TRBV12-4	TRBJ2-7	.	TGTGCCAGCAGTCAGGACAGAACGAGGCAGTACTTC	CASSQDRTRQYF
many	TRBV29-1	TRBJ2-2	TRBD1	TGCAGCGTTGAATTGGGACAGACGAACACCGGGGAGCTGTTTTTT	CSVELGQTNTGELFF
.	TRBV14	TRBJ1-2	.	TGTGCCAGCAGCCAAGAATGGGCACAGAACATCTATGGCTACACCTTC	CASSQEWAQNIYGYTF
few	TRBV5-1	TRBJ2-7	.	TGCGCCAGCAGCCCTTGGGGGCGGGGATCCACCTACGAGCAGTACTTC	CASSPWGRGSTYEQYF
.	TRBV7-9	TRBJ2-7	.	TGTGCCAGCAGCGACGCAGGGAAAGAAGTTGACGAGCAGTACTTC	CASSDAGKEVDEQYF
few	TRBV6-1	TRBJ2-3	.	TGTGCCAGCGAAGAAACAGATACGCAGTATTTT	CASEETDTQYF
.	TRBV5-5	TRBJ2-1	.	TGTGCCAGCAGACGGGGACATGTGGATGAGCAGTTCTTC	CASRRGHVDEQFF
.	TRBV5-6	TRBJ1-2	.	TGTGCCAGCAGCCTGGGGGGGTTACCTTATGGCTACACCTTC	CASSLGGLPYGYTF